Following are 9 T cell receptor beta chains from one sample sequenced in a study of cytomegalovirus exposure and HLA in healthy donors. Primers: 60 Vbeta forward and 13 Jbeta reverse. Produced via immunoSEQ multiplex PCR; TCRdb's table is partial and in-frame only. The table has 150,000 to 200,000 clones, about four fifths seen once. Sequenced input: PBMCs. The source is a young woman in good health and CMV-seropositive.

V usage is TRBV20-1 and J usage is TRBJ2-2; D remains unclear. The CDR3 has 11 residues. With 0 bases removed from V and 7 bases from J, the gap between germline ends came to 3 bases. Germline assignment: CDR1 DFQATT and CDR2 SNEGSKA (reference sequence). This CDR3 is CSARESGELFF. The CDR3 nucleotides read TGCAGTGCTAGAGAGAGCGGGGAGCTGTTTTTT.

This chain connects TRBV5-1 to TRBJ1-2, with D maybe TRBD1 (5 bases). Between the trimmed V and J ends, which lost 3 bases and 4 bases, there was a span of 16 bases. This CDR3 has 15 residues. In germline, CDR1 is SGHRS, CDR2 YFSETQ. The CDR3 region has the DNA TGCGCCAGCAGCTCCCCCGAACAGGAAAGCTATGGCTACACCTTC. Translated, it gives CASSSPEQESYGYTF.

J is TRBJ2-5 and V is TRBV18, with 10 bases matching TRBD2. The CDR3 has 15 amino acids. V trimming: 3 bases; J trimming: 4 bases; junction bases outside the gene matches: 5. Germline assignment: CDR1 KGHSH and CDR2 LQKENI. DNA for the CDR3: TGTGCCAGCTCACCCCCGGGACTAGCGACAGAGACCCAGTACTTC. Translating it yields CASSPPGLATETQYF. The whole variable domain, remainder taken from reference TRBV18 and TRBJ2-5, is NAGVMQNPRHLVRRRGQEARLRCSPMKGHSHVYWYRQLPEEGLKFMVYLQKENIIDESGMPKERFSAEFPKEGPSILRIQQVVRGDSAAYFCASSPPGLATETQYFGPGTRLLVL.

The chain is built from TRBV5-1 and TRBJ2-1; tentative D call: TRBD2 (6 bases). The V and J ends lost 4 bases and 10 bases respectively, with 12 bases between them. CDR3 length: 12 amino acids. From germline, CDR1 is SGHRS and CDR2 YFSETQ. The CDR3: CASSKEGLEQFF. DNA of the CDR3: TGCGCCAGCAGCAAGGAGGGCCTCGAGCAGTTCTTC.

The CDR3: CASSLATPGTDTQYF. The CDR3 DNA is TGCGCCAGCAGCTTGGCGACACCGGGCACAGATACGCAGTATTTT. V is TRBV5-1 and J is TRBJ2-3; D gene uncertain. The V end lost 0 bases, the J end lost 1 base, and 9 bases lay between the germline ends. Germline lookup yields CDR1 SGHRS and CDR2 YFSETQ. The length of the CDR3 is 15 residues.

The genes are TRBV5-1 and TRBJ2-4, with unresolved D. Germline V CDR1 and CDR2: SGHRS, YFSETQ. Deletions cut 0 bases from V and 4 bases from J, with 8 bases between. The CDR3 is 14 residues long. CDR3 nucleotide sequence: TGCGCCAGCAGCTTGGAACAGAGTAAAAACATTCAGTACTTC. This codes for CASSLEQSKNIQYF.

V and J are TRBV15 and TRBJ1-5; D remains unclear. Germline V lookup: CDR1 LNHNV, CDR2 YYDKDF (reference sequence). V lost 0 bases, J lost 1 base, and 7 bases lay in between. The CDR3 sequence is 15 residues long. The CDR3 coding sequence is TGTGCCACCAGCAGAGAGAGGGTGAGCAATCAGCCCCAGCATTTT. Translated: CATSRERVSNQPQHF.

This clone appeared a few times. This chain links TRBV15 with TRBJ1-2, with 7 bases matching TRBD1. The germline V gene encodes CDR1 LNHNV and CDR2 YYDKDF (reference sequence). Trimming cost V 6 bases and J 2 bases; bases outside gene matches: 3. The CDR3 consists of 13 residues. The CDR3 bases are TGTGCCACCAGTGAACAGGGGAACTATGGCTACACCTTC. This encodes CATSEQGNYGYTF.

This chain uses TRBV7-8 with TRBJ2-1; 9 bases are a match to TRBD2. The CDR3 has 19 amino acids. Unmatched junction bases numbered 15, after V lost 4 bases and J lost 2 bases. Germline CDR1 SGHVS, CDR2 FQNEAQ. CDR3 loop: CASSSPQAGGPITYNEQFF. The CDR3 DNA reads TGTGCCAGCAGCTCACCCCAGGCGGGAGGGCCAATCACCTACAATGAGCAGTTCTTC.